A single sample gave rise to the 13 T cell receptor beta chains below, sequenced in a study of early T cells in non-severe SARS-CoV-2 infection (dated by TCRdb to the early 2020s). Libraries were made using 5' RACE. TCRdb lists the instrument as NextSeq 500. TCRdb reran the public reads through fastp at Q25 and MiXCR, keeping productive beta chains. CDR3 protein duplicates are merged, each entry listing the most common genes and DNA. Recorded for this sample are about 48,000 distinct CDR3 sequences; about 7.4% of them occurred a single time. The top ten clonotypes cover 5.8% of the sample. The sequenced material came from whole blood. These receptors originate from an adult who was a healthcare worker with PCR-confirmed SARS-CoV-2 infection or an uninfected control (not recorded which).

This clonotype was seen more than once but under ten times. The V gene is TRBV6-6, the J gene TRBJ1-5; possibly TRBD1 for D (5 bases). Trimming removed 2 bases from V and 4 bases from J, with 9 bases in between. This CDR3 spans 14 amino acids. Germline CDR1 MNHNY, CDR2 SVGAGI (reference sequence). For the CDR3, the DNA is TGTGCCAGCAGTTACGAGACAGATAATCAGCCCCAGCATTTT. Its protein product is CASSYETDNQPQHF.

Many counts were recorded for this clonotype. The chain's CDR3 is CASSFGTANEQFF. In nucleotides, the CDR3 is TGTGCCAGCAGCTTTGGGACAGCAAATGAGCAGTTCTTC. V and J are TRBV7-3 and TRBJ2-1; TRBD1 matches at 7 bases. Trimming removed 3 bases from V and 7 bases from J; junction bases left unmatched: 3. The CDR3 length is 13 residues. Germline V gene sequence: CDR1 SGHTA, CDR2 FQGTGA.

This clonotype was seen repeatedly, ten times or more. The J gene is TRBJ2-3, the V gene TRBV5-1; either TRBD1 or TRBD2 may supply D (5 bases each). Germline lookup yields CDR1 SGHRS and CDR2 YFSETQ. V was trimmed by 4 bases and J by 0 bases, leaving 9 bases between them. The CDR3 runs to 14 residues. The CDR3 loop is CASSQGRSTDTQYF. CDR3 DNA sequence: TGCGCCAGCAGCCAGGGACGAAGCACAGATACGCAGTATTTT.

This clonotype was seen many times. The chain has TRBV27 and TRBJ1-6; D possibly corresponds to TRBD1 (5 bases). Trimming took off 2 bases at V and 6 bases at J, with 11 bases between the two ends. CDR1 and CDR2 (germline): MNHEY, SMNVEV (reference sequence). The CDR3 contains 15 residues. The DNA for the CDR3 is TGTGCCAGCAGTTTACAGGGACTGAGTAATTCACCCCTCCACTTT. The encoded protein is CASSLQGLSNSPLHF.

This clonotype was picked up many times. The rearrangement links TRBV27 to TRBJ2-3; D gene unclear. Germline V CDR1 and CDR2: MNHEY, SMNVEV (reference sequence). The V end was cut by 3 bases, the J end by 6 bases, with 4 bases between. The CDR3 is 11 residues long. Written as DNA, the CDR3 is TGTGCCAGCAGTTTTGAGGATACGCAGTATTTT. Amino acids: CASSFEDTQYF.

CDR3 DNA: TGTGCCATCAGTGGCGAAGCGGGGGGCCAAGAGACCCAGTACTTC. It encodes CAISGEAGGQETQYF. The V gene is TRBV10-3, the J gene TRBJ2-5; 9 nucleotides match TRBD2. Germline lookup yields CDR1 ENHRY and CDR2 SYGVKD. The V and J ends lost 4 bases and 1 base, in that order; junction bases with no gene match: 4. The length of the CDR3 is 15 residues.

The rearrangement joins TRBV12-3 or TRBV12-4 to TRBJ1-1; D not certain. The V gene lost 5 bases and the J gene lost 4 bases, with 14 bases spanning the gap. The CDR3 sequence is 14 residues long. The CDR3 sequence is CASSQQLSSTEAFF. CDR3 bases: TGTGCCAGCAGTCAACAGCTAAGTAGCACTGAAGCTTTCTTT.

This clonotype was counted at least ten times. The rearrangement links TRBV7-9 to TRBJ2-2; D uncertain. CDR3 length equals 12 residues. The germline V gene has CDR1 SEHNR and CDR2 FQNEAQ (reference sequence). Trimming pared 5 bases from V and 5 bases from J, leaving 6 bases between. The CDR3 loop reads CASSPLTGELFF. Written as DNA, the CDR3 is TGTGCCAGCAGCCCCCTGACCGGGGAGCTGTTTTTT.

There are many counts of this clonotype. The chain couples TRBV18 to TRBJ1-1, with 10 bases lining up with TRBD1. The V segment lost 3 bases and the J segment 10 bases; nucleotides outside the gene matches: 11. Looked up from germline, CDR1 is KGHSH and CDR2 is LQKENI. The CDR3 is made up of 15 amino acids. This chain's CDR3 is CASSPGQGQVVVAFF. The CDR3 nucleotides are TGTGCCAGCTCACCGGGACAGGGGCAGGTTGTGGTAGCTTTCTTT.

This clonotype has at least ten counts. V is TRBV15 and J is TRBJ1-6, with TRBD1 as a possible D gene (5 bases). The CDR3 length is 15 residues. V was trimmed by 0 bases and J by 7 bases, leaving 10 bases between them. The V gene's germline CDR1 is LNHNV and CDR2 YYDKDF (reference sequence). As DNA, the CDR3 is TGTGCCACCAGCAGAGATCGAGGACAAAATTCACCCCTCCACTTT. Translated, it gives CATSRDRGQNSPLHF.

This clonotype was found many times. This chain joins TRBV7-8 and TRBJ1-1; tentatively, D is TRBD1 (6 bases). The V gene lost 1 base and the J gene lost 4 bases, with 13 bases spanning the gap. The CDR3 has 15 residues. Germline assignment: CDR1 SGHVS and CDR2 FQNEAQ. CDR3: CASSLVSGVSTEAFF. The CDR3 nucleotides are TGTGCCAGCAGCTTAGTATCAGGGGTGAGCACTGAAGCTTTCTTT.

V gene TRBV10-2 combines with J gene TRBJ2-5; TRBD2 matches 9 bases. This CDR3 contains 14 residues. CDR1 is WSHSY, CDR2 SAAADI, per germline. V dropped 7 bases and J dropped 5; count of bases not matched to a gene: 8. The CDR3 DNA is TGCGCCAGCACCCCGGGACTAGCAGTGGAGACCCAGTACTTC. Translating gives CASTPGLAVETQYF.

This clonotype came up many times. V gene TRBV11-2 combines with J gene TRBJ2-1, with 9 bases that match TRBD2. The J segment lost 2 bases and the V segment lost 5 bases, leaving 4 bases of the junction unmatched. This CDR3 spans 15 amino acids. CDR1 and CDR2 from the germline V gene are SGHAT and FQNNGV. As DNA, the CDR3 is TGTGCCAGCAGCGTATCTAGCGGGGCCTACAATGAGCAGTTCTTC. Its protein product is CASSVSSGAYNEQFF.